Included here is one T cell receptor beta chain sequence, with context. Original data processing: From reference gene primer amplification, estimates of nucleated cell counts were derived. The method was immunoSEQ multiplex PCR; TCRdb's version includes in-frame clones alone and lacks a portion of them. The DNA gave D and trimming, while V, J and clone size come from that table. This sample has roughly 150,000 clones, with 76% found just once. The sample originates from a study of blood T cell repertoires in COVID-19. Looking at the study overall: Acute-phase and convalescent COVID-19 samples originated in the United States, Italy and Spain.

The receptor was isolated from a man aged 55-75 years with acute or convalescent COVID-19. Specimen: peripheral blood.

The CDR3 DNA reads TGCGCCAGCAGCCAAGATGCTAGCTCCTACGAGCAGTACTTC. It is translated as CASSQDASSYEQYF. The chain joins TRBV4-1 to TRBJ2-7, with unresolved D. CDR1 is MGHRA and CDR2 is YSYEKL in the germline V gene. The CDR3 is made up of 14 amino acids. V was shortened by 0 bases and J by 0 bases, with 6 bases between the two germline ends.